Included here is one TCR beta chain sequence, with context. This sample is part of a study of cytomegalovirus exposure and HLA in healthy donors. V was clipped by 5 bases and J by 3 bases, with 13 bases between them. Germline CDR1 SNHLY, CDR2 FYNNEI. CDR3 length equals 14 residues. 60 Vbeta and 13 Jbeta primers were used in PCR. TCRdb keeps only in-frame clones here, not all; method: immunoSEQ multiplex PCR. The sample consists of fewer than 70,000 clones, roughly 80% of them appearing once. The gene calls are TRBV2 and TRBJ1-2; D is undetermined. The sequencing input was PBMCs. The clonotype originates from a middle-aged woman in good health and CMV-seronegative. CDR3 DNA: TGTGCCAGCAGTCTTCTACAGATTTACTATGGCTACACCTTC. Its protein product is CASSLLQIYYGYTF.